This record covers a single T cell receptor (beta chain). Its antigen is unknown. These data are taken from a study of early T cells in non-severe SARS-CoV-2 infection. Study in general: Unpaired chains resulted from sequencing bulk RNA of unsorted whole blood.

Overall study findings and caveats: Private and CD4 specificities were missed by VDJdb matching, which favored anti-spike CD8 responses.

TCRdb re-analysed the 5' RACE reads in MiXCR, keeping a single row per CDR3 protein. Of 45,000 to 75,000 distinct CDR3 sequences listed, about 8.9% were seen once; the top ten hold around 17%. Germline V gives CDR1 KGHSH, CDR2 LQKENI. The J segment lost 2 bases and the V segment lost 3 bases, leaving 5 bases of the junction unmatched. The CDR3 is made up of 16 amino acids. The sequenced sample was whole blood. The clonotype originates from an adult who was a healthcare worker with PCR-confirmed SARS-CoV-2 infection or an uninfected control (not recorded which). The chain employs TRBV18 and TRBJ2-3; 10 nucleotides line up with TRBD2. DNA for the CDR3: TGTGCCAGCTCACCGTGGACTAGCGGTAACACAGATACGCAGTATTTT. Its translation is CASSPWTSGNTDTQYF. The whole variable domain, filled in from reference TRBV18 and TRBJ2-3, reads NAGVMQNPRHLVRRRGQEARLRCSPMKGHSHVYWYRQLPEEGLKFMVYLQKENIIDESGMPKERFSAEFPKEGPSILRIQQVVRGDSAAYFCASSPWTSGNTDTQYFGPGTRLTVL.